Below are 24 T cell receptor beta chains sequenced from a single sample in a study of T cells in Graves' hyperthyroidism and ophthalmopathy. RNA transcripts provided the source from which TCR beta CDR3 regions were amplified. An initial round of RT-PCR targeting the TCR CDR3 relied on the HTBI primer set. TCRdb reanalysed the multiplex PCR reads using MiXCR and keeps one entry per CDR3 protein. The table shows around 700,000 distinct CDR3 sequences, with about 35% occurring only once. Sequenced material: blood. The source of these receptors is a woman between 40 and 55 years old with Graves' hyperthyroidism.

The chain carries TRBV4-3 and TRBJ2-7, with 7 positions matching TRBD1. Germline CDR1 LGHNA, CDR2 YSLEER. The length of the CDR3 is 16 residues. Trimming took 2 bases from V and 0 from J; bases not matched to a gene: 7. CDR3: CASSQSYRGYSYEQYF. CDR3 nucleotide sequence: TGCGCCAGCAGCCAATCATACAGGGGTTACTCCTACGAGCAGTACTTC.

This clonotype was recorded at least ten times. This sequence joins TRBV29-1 and TRBJ1-2, with 8 bases identical to TRBD1. Germline trimming cut 3 bases from V and 12 bases from J; bases unmatched to any gene: 6. From germline, CDR1 is SQVTM and CDR2 ANQGSEA. This CDR3 comprises 11 residues. CDR3 in DNA: TGCAGCGTTGAGAAACAGGGGGGTCACACCTTC. Its protein product is CSVEKQGGHTF.

In its sample, this clonotype was seen many times. This chain links TRBV6-6 with TRBJ1-5; D call uncertain. Trimming cost V 2 bases and J 6 bases, with 14 bases left between them. CDR1 MNHNY and CDR2 SVGAGI come from the germline V gene (reference sequence). The CDR3 sequence is 15 residues long. CDR3: CASSYQETGSQPQHF. The CDR3 nucleotides are TGTGCCAGCAGTTACCAAGAGACGGGGAGTCAGCCCCAGCATTTT.

The V and J genes are TRBV25-1 and TRBJ2-5; D is possibly TRBD1 (5 bases). There are 15 residues in the CDR3. CDR1 is MGHDK and CDR2 is SYGVNS in the germline V gene. V was clipped by 6 bases and J by 4 bases, with 18 bases between them. As DNA, the CDR3 is TGTGCCAGCAGGGGCAGGGATGGGCTGTCAGAGACCCAGTACTTC. It specifies CASRGRDGLSETQYF.

The V and J genes are TRBV4-3 and TRBJ2-5; D not resolved. Germline V gene sequence: CDR1 LGHNA, CDR2 YSLEER. The CDR3 sequence is 13 residues long. V shed 0 bases and J shed 9 bases, with 11 bases lying between them. The CDR3 DNA is TGCGCCAGCAGCCAAGACGATGGAAGGGCCCAGTACTTC. Protein: CASSQDDGRAQYF.

V usage is TRBV10-3 and J usage is TRBJ2-5, with D perhaps given as TRBD1 or TRBD2 (5 bases each). The CDR3 is 22 residues long. Germline lookup yields CDR1 ENHRY and CDR2 SYGVKD. V was trimmed by 0 bases and J by 1 base, leaving 30 bases between them. This CDR3 reads CAISESTGTYEDSGATQETQYF. CDR3 nucleotides: TGTGCCATCAGTGAGTCGACCGGGACGTACGAGGATTCTGGGGCTACCCAAGAGACCCAGTACTTC.

A few counts support this clonotype. This sequence joins TRBV20-1 and TRBJ1-5, with D uncertain. The CDR3 length is 14 residues. Trimming left V 1 base short and J 3 bases short, with 10 bases between. Germline loops: CDR1 DFQATT, CDR2 SNEGSKA (reference sequence). CDR3 protein: CSARGHSVNQPQHF. The CDR3 bases are TGCAGTGCTAGAGGTCATAGTGTCAATCAGCCCCAGCATTTT.

This clonotype was picked up a small number of times. The rearrangement uses TRBV6-6 and TRBJ1-6; D is possibly TRBD1 (6 bases). CDR3 size: 14 residues. Germline V lookup: CDR1 MNHNY, CDR2 SVGAGI (reference sequence). The CDR3 nucleotides read TGTGCTTCAAGTTCCGGGGGCATAATTAATTCCCTCCACTTT. Protein sequence: CASSSGGIINSLHF.

This clonotype was recorded at least ten times. This sequence joins TRBV7-2 and TRBJ1-1, with D unclear. CDR3 size: 14 residues. CDR1 SGHTA and CDR2 FQGNSA come from the germline V gene. V was clipped by 4 bases and J by 5 bases, with 14 bases between them. This CDR3 reads CASSSPVGGTEAFF. The DNA for the CDR3 is TGTGCCAGCAGCTCCCCGGTGGGTGGGACTGAAGCTTTCTTT.

This clonotype was counted many times. J is TRBJ2-5 and V is TRBV20-1; 8 bases match TRBD1. Germline V gene data show CDR1 as DFQATT and CDR2 as SNEGSKA (reference sequence). J gave up 3 bases and V 2 bases, and 5 bases lay outside the gene matches. The CDR3 runs 14 residues. Written as DNA, the CDR3 is TGCAGTGCTAGAAGCGGACAGGGAAAAGAGACCCAGTACTTC. It specifies CSARSGQGKETQYF.

The chain employs TRBV5-4 and TRBJ2-7; 8 nucleotides line up with TRBD1. Per germline, CDR1 SGHNT and CDR2 YYREEE (reference sequence). The CDR3 consists of 14 residues. The trim removed 4 bases at V and 5 bases at J, leaving 8 bases unmatched. In nucleotides, the CDR3 is TGTGCCAGCAGCCTCAGGGGGCAGAACAACGAGCAGTACTTC. Translating gives CASSLRGQNNEQYF.

Points on this clonotype: It is likely a read error, because the conserved phenylalanine at the end of the CDR3 is missing. No DNA is shown, since the ends of the CDR3 on it are uncertain; the CDR3 is the one TCRdb lists. The chain is built from TRBV10-3 and TRBJ2-5. Per germline, CDR1 ENHRY and CDR2 SYGVKD. The CDR3 is 9 residues long, counting both termini. This CDR3 reads CAIREPMYT.

The chain combines TRBV19 with TRBJ1-5; TRBD1 matches at 7 bases. The length of the CDR3 is 16 residues. J was trimmed by 2 bases and V by 5 bases; bases with no gene match: 9. CDR1 is LNHDA, CDR2 SQIVND, per germline (reference sequence). Here the CDR3 DNA reads TGTGCCAGTAGTGGAGGCGACGGGACAGGCAATCAGCCCCAGCATTTT. Amino acids: CASSGGDGTGNQPQHF.

As for this clonotype: A read error is possible here, since a much larger clone lies one base away. This sequence joins TRBV7-9 and TRBJ1-1; D gene uncertain. Germline V gives CDR1 SEHNR, CDR2 FQNEAQ (reference sequence). Trimming removed 3 bases at V and 6 bases at J, with 14 bases between. The CDR3 extends over 14 amino acids. For the CDR3, the DNA is TGTGCCAGCAGCTTGGAGGCTAGTAACGCTGAAGCTTTCTTT. It codes for CASSLEASNAEAFF.

This clonotype was found many times. This sequence joins TRBV9 and TRBJ1-2; D unresolved. This CDR3 region has 14 residues. CDR1 and CDR2 from the germline V gene are SGDLS and YYNGEE. The ends were cut back, 3 bases at V and 7 bases at J, with 16 bases in the middle. The CDR3 DNA follows: TGTGCCAGCAGCGCCGAACGGGGTCCTGGTGGCTACACCTTC. Translating gives CASSAERGPGGYTF.

This clonotype was recorded once. This sequence joins TRBV7-9 and TRBJ1-2; D is perhaps TRBD1 (5 bases). The germline gives CDR1 SEHNR, CDR2 FQNEAQ (reference sequence). V was pared by 5 bases and J by 0 bases, with 13 bases between. The CDR3 has 15 amino acids. The CDR3 loop is CASSPSRATNYGYTF. Here the CDR3 DNA reads TGTGCCAGCAGCCCTTCCAGGGCGACTAACTATGGCTACACCTTC.

This clonotype was recorded many times. V gene TRBV20-1 combines with J gene TRBJ1-1; the match to TRBD1 covers 7 bases. Trimming cost V 3 bases and J 1 base; bases outside gene matches: 5. Per the germline V gene, CDR1 is DFQATT and CDR2 is SNEGSKA (reference sequence). This CDR3 region has 14 residues. CDR3 protein: CSASVRGRNTEAFF. DNA of the CDR3: TGCAGTGCTAGTGTCAGGGGGAGGAACACTGAAGCTTTCTTT.

In its sample, this clonotype was seen a few times. V usage is TRBV12-5 and J usage is TRBJ2-2; the D is unclear. The germline V and J ends were trimmed by 9 bases and 7 bases, with 12 bases remaining between them. This CDR3 is 12 amino acids long. Germline CDR1 and CDR2: LGHNT and FRNRAP. Here the CDR3 DNA reads TGTGCTAGCGAGTCGTACATCGGGGAGCTGTTTTTT. Protein product: CASESYIGELFF.

The chain combines TRBV6-5 with TRBJ1-3; D remains ambiguous. V dropped 0 bases and J dropped 0 bases, with 6 bases sitting between them. Germline V CDR1 and CDR2: MNHEY, SVGAGI. This CDR3 is built from 15 residues. This chain's CDR3 is CASSYSRTSGNTIYF. In DNA, the CDR3 is TGTGCCAGCAGTTACTCCAGGACCTCTGGAAACACCATATATTTT.

The V gene is TRBV6-1, the J gene TRBJ2-2; D gene unclear. Germline assignment: CDR1 MNHNS and CDR2 SASEGT. Trimming removed 5 bases at V and 3 bases at J, with 16 bases between. This CDR3 contains 16 residues. CDR3 in amino acids: CASSRLRAPYTGELFF. Here the CDR3 DNA reads TGTGCCAGCAGTAGACTCCGGGCCCCCTACACCGGGGAGCTGTTTTTT.

The V call is TRBV27, the J call TRBJ2-7; D may be TRBD2 (6 bases). CDR1 and CDR2 from the germline V gene are MNHEY and SMNVEV (reference sequence). The V gene lost 1 base and the J gene lost 4 bases, with 8 bases spanning the gap. CDR3 length equals 13 residues. The CDR3 reads CASSLFGGYEQYF. CDR3 in DNA: TGTGCCAGCAGTTTATTTGGGGGGTACGAGCAGTACTTC.

This clonotype was seen only a few times. The rearrangement links TRBV5-1 to TRBJ2-7; TRBD1 is a possible D gene (6 bases). Germline assignment: CDR1 SGHRS and CDR2 YFSETQ. V was clipped by 2 bases and J by 3 bases, with 21 bases between them. The CDR3 length is 17 residues. In nucleotides, the CDR3 is TGCGCCAGCAGCTTTCCCAGGGGTTGTATGGTTTGCTACGAGCAGTACTTC. This translates into CASSFPRGCMVCYEQYF.

This clonotype showed up many times. The CDR3 region has the DNA TGTGCCAGCAGTTGGGACAATGGAGAGACCCAGTACTTC. Translating it yields CASSWDNGETQYF. The chain carries TRBV6-5 and TRBJ2-5; D is possibly TRBD1 (6 bases). Germline values: CDR1 MNHEY, CDR2 SVGAGI. V was trimmed by 4 bases and J by 4 bases, leaving 10 bases between them. The CDR3 totals 13 residues.

The chain couples TRBV7-9 to TRBJ2-7, with D perhaps being TRBD1 or TRBD2 (6 bases each). The CDR3 covers 14 residues. Between the trimmed V and J ends, which lost 7 bases and 6 bases, there was a span of 19 bases. The germline V gene encodes CDR1 SEHNR and CDR2 FQNEAQ (reference sequence). The CDR3 here is CASTTGIGGTEQYF. The DNA of the CDR3 is TGTGCCAGCACCACAGGGATTGGGGGGACCGAGCAGTACTTC. The full variable domain, rest sourced from reference TRBV7-9 and TRBJ2-7, is DTGVSQNPRHKITKRGQNVTFRCDPISEHNRLYWYRQTLGQGPEFLTYFQNEAQLEKSRLLSDRFSAERPKGSFSTLEIQRTEQGDSAMYLCASTTGIGGTEQYFGPGTRLTVT.